This T cell receptor beta chain was sequenced for a study of shared clonotypes between healthy human individuals. Study background: The study enrolled two women and three men aged 18 to 49.

Clones were read by immunoSEQ multiplex PCR, and TCRdb kept only the in-frame ones, dropping some. There are 2.3 million or so clones in the sample; 85% to 95% occur only once, and about 0.37% lies in the top ten. The CDR3 is made up of 15 amino acids. In germline, CDR1 is MNHNS, CDR2 SASEGT. Trimming removed 0 bases from V and 4 bases from J; junction bases left unmatched: 5. The chain combines TRBV6-1 with TRBJ1-1; 7 bases agree with TRBD1. The material sequenced was naive CD4+ T cells from PBMCs. Subset reported: CD45RA+ positively selected. The clonotype originates from a man younger than 35 in good health. Some clones in this sample may be carry-over from other donors' samples. In DNA form, the CDR3 reads TGTGCCAGCAGTGAAGCGCAGGGGGTCGGCACTGAAGCTTTCTTT. Residues: CASSEAQGVGTEAFF.